The 4 T cell receptor beta chains below come from one sample, sequenced in a study of OX40 agonist ivuxolimab in advanced cancers. Clones were read by immunoSEQ multiplex PCR, and TCRdb kept only the in-frame ones, dropping some. The sample contains approximately 86,000 clones, about nine tenths of which appear only once. Specimen: CD4+ or CD8+ T cells sorted from blood, collected in a trial of the OX40 agonist ivuxolimab. The receptors here all came from an adult with an advanced solid tumor such as melanoma, head and neck, liver or kidney cancer.

The chain joins TRBV7-9 to TRBJ2-3; D may be TRBD2 (6 bases). CDR3 size: 16 residues. CDR1 and CDR2 (germline): SEHNR, FQNEAQ (reference sequence). V shed 1 base and J shed 0 bases, with 11 bases lying between them. This CDR3 is CASSLGLASSTDTQYF. For the CDR3, the DNA is TGTGCCAGCAGCTTAGGGCTAGCGTCCAGCACAGATACGCAGTATTTT.

The chain combines TRBV5-6 with TRBJ2-7; D gene ambiguous. The CDR3 length is 14 residues. Germline CDR1 reads SGHDT; CDR2 reads YYEEEE. The V and J ends lost 1 base and 3 bases respectively, with 11 bases between them. The CDR3 protein is CASSLMRLNYEQYF. CDR3 DNA: TGTGCCAGCAGCTTGATGAGACTGAACTACGAGCAGTACTTC.

The chain links TRBV5-4 to TRBJ2-7; D perhaps matches TRBD2 (5 bases). The CDR3 sequence is 13 residues long. Germline assignment: CDR1 SGHNT and CDR2 YYREEE (reference sequence). V was shortened by 4 bases and J by 4 bases, with 12 bases between the two germline ends. This CDR3 is CASSRGPGYEQYF. The CDR3 DNA follows: TGTGCCAGCAGCCGAGGCCCGGGGTACGAGCAGTACTTC.

This chain links TRBV10-2 with TRBJ2-7; TRBD1 agrees at 9 bases. The germline gives CDR1 WSHSY, CDR2 SAAADI. This CDR3 spans 14 amino acids. The trim removed 6 bases at V and 3 bases at J, leaving 6 bases unmatched. The CDR3 region is CASRGTGYFYEQYF. CDR3 nucleotide sequence: TGCGCCAGCAGAGGGACAGGGTACTTCTACGAGCAGTACTTC.